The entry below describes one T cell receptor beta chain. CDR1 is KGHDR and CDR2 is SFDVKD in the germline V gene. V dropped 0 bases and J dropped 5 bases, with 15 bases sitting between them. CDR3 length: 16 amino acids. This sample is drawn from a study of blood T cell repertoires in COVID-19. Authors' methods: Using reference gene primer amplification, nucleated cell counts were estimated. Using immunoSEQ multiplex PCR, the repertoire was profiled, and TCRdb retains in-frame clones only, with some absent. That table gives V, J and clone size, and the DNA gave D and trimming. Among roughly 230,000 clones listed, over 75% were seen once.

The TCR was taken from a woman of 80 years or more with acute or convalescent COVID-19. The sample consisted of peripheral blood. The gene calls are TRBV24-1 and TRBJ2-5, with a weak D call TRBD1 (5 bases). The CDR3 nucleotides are TGTGCCACCAGTGATTTGCAGGCAGGGAAAGCCGAGACCCAGTACTTC. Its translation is CATSDLQAGKAETQYF.